Below, one T cell receptor beta chain is given with its context. This entry is derived from a study of blood T cell repertoires in COVID-19. Looking at the study overall: Whether acute or convalescent, the COVID-19 samples came from the United States, Italy and Spain. T cells, B-cell-depleted T cells, or PBMCs supplied cDNA or gDNA.

Authors' processing steps: Amplification with reference gene primers provided the estimates of nucleated cell counts. This table comes from immunoSEQ multiplex PCR, and its TCRdb copy is limited to in-frame clones, with some not included. V and J calls and clone size are as listed in that table; D and trimming were resolved from the DNA. Among 130,000 or so clones, over 75% were seen once, and the ten largest hold around 1.4%. V lost 5 bases, J lost 11 bases, and 11 bases stayed unmatched. The germline gives CDR1 SEHNR, CDR2 FQNEAQ (reference sequence). CDR3 size: 14 residues. V and J are TRBV7-9 and TRBJ2-2, with 7 bases fitting TRBD1. The source is a human donor in a cohort sampled during active COVID-19. The sequenced sample was peripheral blood. The CDR3 here is CASSLLADRAELFF. CDR3 bases: TGTGCCAGCAGCCTCCTCGCCGACAGGGCAGAGCTGTTTTTT.